These T cell receptor beta chains were read from a single sample in a study of T cell repertoires in cytomegalovirus infection. MiXCR, run by TCRdb on the reads, gives a single entry per CDR3 protein. The sample lists about 740,000 distinct CDR3 sequences; about a third were seen once. The sample comprised PBMCs. These TCRs come from a human donor in good health (CMV status not recorded). Some clones in this sample may be carry-over from other donors' samples. The CDR3 runs from the conserved cysteine through the conserved F or W. Each record gives: clone size, J gene, D gene, V gene, CDR3 length, CDR3 protein, CDR3 DNA. D genes are given only for firm matches. Clone size is not always given. Where it is, it says once, few, many or a class for expanded clones.

>many|TRBJ2-3|TRBD2|TRBV19|15
CASRLAGGPTDTQYF
TGTGCCAGTAGACTAGCGGGAGGCCCAACAGATACGCAGTATTTT
>-|TRBJ2-7|TRBD1|TRBV24-1|12
CATRDRVDEQYF
TGTGCCACTCGGGACAGGGTCGACGAGCAGTACTTC
>-|TRBJ1-6|-|TRBV7-2|13
CASSGRSTSPLHF
TGTGCCAGCAGCGGTAGGAGTACTTCACCCCTCCACTTT
>many|TRBJ2-3|-|TRBV7-8|15
CASSPVVGFADTQYF
TGTGCCAGCAGCCCCGTAGTAGGGTTTGCAGATACGCAGTATTTT
>few|TRBJ1-5|TRBD1|TRBV19|15
CASSIPGTGNQPQHF
TGTGCCAGTAGTATACCGGGGACAGGGAATCAGCCCCAGCATTTT
>many|TRBJ1-2|-|TRBV4-1|14
CASSQVGRGDGYTF
TGCGCCAGCAGCCAAGTGGGCAGGGGAGACGGCTACACCTTC
>-|TRBJ2-3|-|TRBV7-6|18
CASSLGGTHQGNTDTQYF
TGTGCCAGCAGCTTAGGAGGTACCCACCAAGGAAACACAGATACGCAGTATTTT
>-|TRBJ1-2|TRBD1|TRBV7-9|14
CASSISDRGYGYTF
TGTGCCAGCAGCATCTCGGACAGGGGGTATGGCTACACCTTC
>few|TRBJ2-5|-|TRBV7-2|14
CASSDTRPGETQYF
TGTGCCAGCAGCGACACTAGGCCTGGAGAGACCCAGTACTTC
>-|TRBJ1-1|-|TRBV20-1|13
CSARSQANTEAFF
TGCAGTGCTAGGTCTCAGGCTAACACTGAAGCTTTCTTT
>-|TRBJ2-7|-|TRBV10-3|13
CATTRDPRYEQYF
TGTGCCACCACCCGAGACCCGCGCTACGAGCAGTACTTC
>-|TRBJ1-3|-|TRBV28|16
CASSPLGGAGGNTIYF
TGTGCCAGCAGTCCTCTCGGGGGGGCGGGTGGAAACACCATATATTTT
>-|TRBJ2-7|-|TRBV4-1|15
CASSQAGTVSYEQYF
TGCGCCAGCAGCCAAGCCGGGACGGTATCCTACGAGCAGTACTTC
>few|TRBJ2-1|-|TRBV7-9|15
CASSFPLVTDLGQFF
TGTGCCAGCAGCTTCCCTCTAGTAACCGACCTTGGGCAGTTCTTC
>-|TRBJ1-1|-|TRBV28|14
CASTIPFQGTEAFF
TGTGCCAGCACCATCCCCTTTCAGGGCACTGAAGCTTTCTTT
>many|TRBJ2-1|-|TRBV19|12
CASSMWGNEQFF
TGTGCCAGTAGTATGTGGGGCAATGAGCAGTTCTTC
>-|TRBJ2-2|TRBD1|TRBV24-1|17
CATSARSGQANTGELFF
TGTGCCACCAGTGCCCGAAGTGGACAGGCGAACACCGGGGAGCTGTTTTTT